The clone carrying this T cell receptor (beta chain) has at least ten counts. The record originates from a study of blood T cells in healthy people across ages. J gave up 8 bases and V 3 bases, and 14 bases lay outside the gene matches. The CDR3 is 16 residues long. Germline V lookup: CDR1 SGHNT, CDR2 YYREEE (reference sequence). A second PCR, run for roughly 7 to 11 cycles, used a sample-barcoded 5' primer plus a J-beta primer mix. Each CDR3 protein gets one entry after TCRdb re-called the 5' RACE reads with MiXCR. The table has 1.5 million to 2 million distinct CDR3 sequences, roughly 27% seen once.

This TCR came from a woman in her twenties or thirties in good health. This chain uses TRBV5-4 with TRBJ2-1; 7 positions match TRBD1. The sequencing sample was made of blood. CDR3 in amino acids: CASSSPTGTSSDEQFF. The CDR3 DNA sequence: TGTGCCAGCAGCTCGCCGACAGGGACATCATCGGATGAGCAGTTCTTC. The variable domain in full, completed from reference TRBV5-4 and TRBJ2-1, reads ETGVTQSPTHLIKTRGQQVTLRCSSQSGHNTVSWYQQALGQGPQFIFQYYREEENGRGNFPPRFSGLQFPNYSSELNVNALELDDSALYLCASSSPTGTSSDEQFFGPGTRLTVL.